Detailed here is one TCR beta chain. What it binds is unknown. The record originates from a study of beta chain features in type 1 diabetes. Study overall: No age, gender or cell yield differences were seen between patients and healthy donors. Study-wide results and limits: In every one of the four CD4+ subsets, TCRB CDR3s were moderately but significantly shorter in Type 1 diabetes patients.

Germline V gives CDR1 SGHNT, CDR2 YYREEE (reference sequence). This CDR3 is 17 amino acids long. V dropped 1 base and J dropped 1; count of bases not matched to a gene: 7. What was sequenced were expressed TCRB transcripts, since all of the isolated RNA had been reverse transcribed. Clones were read by immunoSEQ multiplex PCR, and TCRdb kept only the in-frame ones, dropping some. Altogether under 400,000 clones are present, roughly 12% being singletons, with the ten largest covering around 0.015%. V and J are TRBV5-4 and TRBJ2-1, with TRBD2 matching 8 bases. This TCR was sampled from a man in his late teens or twenties in good health. The sequencing sample was made of naive CD4+ T cells from blood. The CDR3 sequence: CASSLPRREGSYNEQFF. CDR3 nucleotide sequence: TGTGCCAGCAGCTTGCCACGACGGGAGGGGTCCTACAATGAGCAGTTCTTC. Together with reference TRBV5-4 and TRBJ2-1, the CDR3 gives the full variable domain: ETGVTQSPTHLIKTRGQQVTLRCSSQSGHNTVSWYQQALGQGPQFIFQYYREEENGRGNFPPRFSGLQFPNYSSELNVNALELDDSALYLCASSLPRREGSYNEQFFGPGTRLTVL.